This T cell receptor (beta chain) stems from a study of OX40 agonist ivuxolimab in advanced cancers. About the research overall: The study reported partial responses in three patients: one hepatocellular carcinoma, two cutaneous melanoma.

Germline V gene lookup returns CDR1 SEHNR and CDR2 FQNEAQ (reference sequence). This CDR3 has 12 amino acids. Blood samples were obtained at baseline, cycle 4 day 1, and cycle 7 day 1. As concerns this clone: Its target is not known. Germline and junction disagree at one end, which may indicate a read error.

Method: immunoSEQ multiplex PCR; TCRdb's copy keeps in-frame clones and lacks some. The repertoire holds roughly 110,000 clones, with roughly nine tenths as singletons. Points from the study as a whole: Certain nonresponders likewise exhibited a low normalized T-cell clonal expansion.

The rearrangement uses TRBV7-9 and TRBJ2-5; TRBD1 might be the D (6 bases). This clonotype was obtained from an adult with an advanced solid tumor such as melanoma, head and neck, liver or kidney cancer. This sample comprised CD4+ or CD8+ T cells sorted from blood, obtained in a trial of the OX40 agonist ivuxolimab. The CDR3 nucleotides are TGTGCCAGCAGCCCCACCGGGACAACAAATCACTTC. This sequence encodes CASSPTGTTNHF.